The entry below gives a single TCR beta chain sequence along with its context. Its target is not known. The method was immunoSEQ multiplex PCR; TCRdb's version includes in-frame clones alone and lacks a portion of them. Of 65,000 to 70,000 clones detected, 88% appear once; the ten largest clones hold roughly 8.3%. This entry belongs to a study of T cell responses to AZD1222 COVID-19 vaccine. Study-wide results and caveats: Females made up more of the donors, who were largely white British, and clonal diversity may have come out too low.

CDR1 LGHNA and CDR2 YSLEER come from the germline V gene. The CDR3 consists of 16 residues. V shed 0 bases and J shed 7 bases, with 18 bases lying between them. The source is an adult in good health. The chain joins TRBV4-3 to TRBJ1-1; D remains unclear. Sequenced material: peripheral blood, taken on day 0 of AZD1222 vaccination. CDR3 bases: TGCGCCAGCAGCCAAGATCCGCTAGTCCCGGCGGGTGAAGCTTTCTTT. This sequence encodes CASSQDPLVPAGEAFF.